A selection of T cell receptor beta chains follows, all from one sample in a study of blood T cell repertoires in COVID-19. Profiling relied on immunoSEQ multiplex PCR, and the TCRdb table lists in-frame clones only, not all of them. The data show 80,000 to 100,000 clones, with about nine tenths seen just once and about 1.8% held by the top ten. The sequenced material came from peripheral blood. These receptors came from a human donor with active COVID-19. The donor label of this sample is uncertain. Both conserved end residues are part of each CDR3. The order of the fields is D gene, clone size, V gene, J gene, CDR3 DNA, CDR3 protein. The D gene is left open where the match is weak. Size is stated for part of the rows, as once, few or many counts, or as a class when the clone is expanded.

d_gene: TRBD2; abundance: NA; v_gene: TRBV7-6; j_gene: TRBJ2-2; CDR3nt: TGTGCCAGCAGCTTAGTAGCGGGGGAGAACACCGGGGAGCTGTTTTTT; CDR3aa: CASSLVAGENTGELFF
d_gene: NA; abundance: NA; v_gene: TRBV6-4; j_gene: TRBJ1-2; CDR3nt: TGTGCCAGCAGTGAGACAGGAACCCATGGCTACACCTTC; CDR3aa: CASSETGTHGYTF
d_gene: NA; abundance: NA; v_gene: TRBV4-3; j_gene: TRBJ1-3; CDR3nt: TGCGCCAGCAGCCAAGCCGTCTCTGGAAACACCATATATTTT; CDR3aa: CASSQAVSGNTIYF
d_gene: TRBD1; abundance: NA; v_gene: TRBV7-2; j_gene: TRBJ1-2; CDR3nt: TGTGCCAGCAGCGTCGGGACAGGGGGGTATGGCTACACCTTC; CDR3aa: CASSVGTGGYGYTF
d_gene: NA; abundance: NA; v_gene: TRBV7-2; j_gene: TRBJ1-3; CDR3nt: TGTGCCAGCAGCTTAGGTCCCCTCACATCTGGAAACACCATATATTTT; CDR3aa: CASSLGPLTSGNTIYF
d_gene: NA; abundance: NA; v_gene: TRBV20-1; j_gene: TRBJ2-3; CDR3nt: TGCAGTGCTAGTATATGGCGGACAGACACAGATACGCAGTATTTT; CDR3aa: CSASIWRTDTDTQYF
d_gene: NA; abundance: NA; v_gene: TRBV7-3; j_gene: TRBJ2-5; CDR3nt: TGTGCCAGCAGCCAGGGGGAGACCCAGTACTTC; CDR3aa: CASSQGETQYF
d_gene: NA; abundance: NA; v_gene: TRBV7-2; j_gene: TRBJ1-1; CDR3nt: TGTGCCAGCAGATACACAGGGAACACTGAAGCTTTCTTT; CDR3aa: CASRYTGNTEAFF
d_gene: TRBD1; abundance: NA; v_gene: TRBV19; j_gene: TRBJ1-2; CDR3nt: TGTGCCAGTAGTATTTCTCCCCGGACAGGACGGAGGTATGGCTACACCTTC; CDR3aa: CASSISPRTGRRYGYTF
d_gene: TRBD1; abundance: few; v_gene: TRBV24-1; j_gene: TRBJ2-5; CDR3nt: TGTGCCACCAGTGAGGGACAGGGGTTTCAAGAGACCCAGTACTTC; CDR3aa: CATSEGQGFQETQYF
d_gene: TRBD1; abundance: NA; v_gene: TRBV7-2; j_gene: TRBJ2-7; CDR3nt: TGTGCCAGCAGCCCTGGGACAGTCTCCTACGAGCAGTACTTC; CDR3aa: CASSPGTVSYEQYF
d_gene: NA; abundance: NA; v_gene: TRBV5-1; j_gene: TRBJ1-1; CDR3nt: TGCGCCAGCAAAGGACTCAACACTGAAGCTTTCTTT; CDR3aa: CASKGLNTEAFF
d_gene: NA; abundance: NA; v_gene: TRBV28; j_gene: TRBJ2-1; CDR3nt: TGTGCCAGCAGTTTCCTTGGTTGGCAACCCTCCTACAATGAGCAGTTCTTC; CDR3aa: CASSFLGWQPSYNEQFF
d_gene: NA; abundance: few; v_gene: TRBV6-2/TRBV6-3; j_gene: TRBJ2-3; CDR3nt: TGTGCCAGCAGTTACTCGACTCCGGGACTCGCGGTGGATACGCAGTATTTT; CDR3aa: CASSYSTPGLAVDTQYF
d_gene: TRBD1; abundance: NA; v_gene: TRBV5-1; j_gene: TRBJ1-1; CDR3nt: TGCGCCAGCAGCTTGTTAGGGTGGACAGGGGGCACTGAAGCTTTCTTT; CDR3aa: CASSLLGWTGGTEAFF
d_gene: NA; abundance: once; v_gene: TRBV5-5; j_gene: TRBJ2-7; CDR3nt: TGTGCCAGCAGCTTTTTTATGGGGGCCTCCTACGAGCAGTACTTC; CDR3aa: CASSFFMGASYEQYF
d_gene: TRBD1; abundance: NA; v_gene: TRBV29-1; j_gene: TRBJ1-4; CDR3nt: TGCAGCGTTGGATGGGGACAGGGTGATGAAAAACTGTTTTTT; CDR3aa: CSVGWGQGDEKLFF
d_gene: NA; abundance: once; v_gene: TRBV7-3; j_gene: TRBJ2-3; CDR3nt: TGTGCCAGCAGCCTACAAGGGGCGACAGATACGCAGTATTTT; CDR3aa: CASSLQGATDTQYF
d_gene: NA; abundance: NA; v_gene: TRBV19; j_gene: TRBJ2-7; CDR3nt: TGTGCCAGTAGACAGGGCGCACTCACCTCCTACGAGCAGTACTTC; CDR3aa: CASRQGALTSYEQYF
d_gene: NA; abundance: NA; v_gene: TRBV11-2; j_gene: TRBJ1-1; CDR3nt: TGTGCCAGCAGCTTAGATCTGGGTCAGGCGAACACTGAAGCTTTCTTT; CDR3aa: CASSLDLGQANTEAFF
d_gene: NA; abundance: few; v_gene: TRBV4-3; j_gene: TRBJ2-3; CDR3nt: TGCGCCAGCAGCCAAGAGCTCTACCGCACAGATACGCAGTATTTT; CDR3aa: CASSQELYRTDTQYF
d_gene: TRBD1; abundance: NA; v_gene: TRBV29-1; j_gene: TRBJ2-2; CDR3nt: TGCAGCGTCCGGACAGGGGGGCCGAACACCGGGGAGCTGTTTTTT; CDR3aa: CSVRTGGPNTGELFF
d_gene: NA; abundance: NA; v_gene: TRBV19; j_gene: TRBJ2-7; CDR3nt: TGTGCCAGTAGTTTCCAGGGGCTAGTCTACGAGCAGTACTTC; CDR3aa: CASSFQGLVYEQYF
d_gene: TRBD2; abundance: NA; v_gene: TRBV18; j_gene: TRBJ2-1; CDR3nt: TGTGCCAGCTCACCGGTAGCGGGGGGGCAAGATGAGCAGTTCTTC; CDR3aa: CASSPVAGGQDEQFF
d_gene: NA; abundance: few; v_gene: TRBV5-1; j_gene: TRBJ1-5; CDR3nt: TGCGCCAGCAGCTTGGGTCCCGATCAGCCCCAGCATTTT; CDR3aa: CASSLGPDQPQHF
d_gene: TRBD1; abundance: NA; v_gene: TRBV2; j_gene: TRBJ1-2; CDR3nt: TGTGCCAGCACCATTGGACAGGGGGACTATGGCTACACCTTC; CDR3aa: CASTIGQGDYGYTF
d_gene: TRBD2; abundance: NA; v_gene: TRBV18; j_gene: TRBJ2-5; CDR3nt: TGTGCCAGCTCACCCACTAGCGGGGGCCAAGAGACCCAGTACTTC; CDR3aa: CASSPTSGGQETQYF
d_gene: NA; abundance: NA; v_gene: TRBV6-6; j_gene: TRBJ2-1; CDR3nt: TGTGCCAGCAGTTACTCGAGGGACAATGAGCAGTTCTTC; CDR3aa: CASSYSRDNEQFF
d_gene: NA; abundance: NA; v_gene: TRBV24-1; j_gene: TRBJ2-2; CDR3nt: TGTGCCACCAGTGATGGCTGGACGGGGGTCGGGGAGCTGTTTTTT; CDR3aa: CATSDGWTGVGELFF
d_gene: TRBD1; abundance: NA; v_gene: TRBV2; j_gene: TRBJ1-1; CDR3nt: TGTGCCACCGCAGCACAGGGGGCAAGTGAAGCTTTCTTT; CDR3aa: CATAAQGASEAFF
d_gene: TRBD1; abundance: NA; v_gene: TRBV5-5; j_gene: TRBJ2-7; CDR3nt: TGTGCCAGCAGCCGACAGGGGGACTACGAGCAGTACTTC; CDR3aa: CASSRQGDYEQYF
d_gene: NA; abundance: NA; v_gene: TRBV19; j_gene: TRBJ2-1; CDR3nt: TGTGCCAGTAGTATTAGGCTAGCCGATGAGCAGTTCTTC; CDR3aa: CASSIRLADEQFF
d_gene: TRBD2; abundance: NA; v_gene: TRBV7-9; j_gene: TRBJ2-3; CDR3nt: TGTGCCCGAGCGGGGGCAGGCCCCGATACGCAGTATTTT; CDR3aa: CARAGAGPDTQYF
d_gene: TRBD1; abundance: NA; v_gene: TRBV5-1; j_gene: TRBJ1-5; CDR3nt: TGCGCCAGCAGCTTAGTCACGAGCGGGACAGGGCCCAATCAGCCCCAGCATTTT; CDR3aa: CASSLVTSGTGPNQPQHF
d_gene: TRBD2; abundance: NA; v_gene: TRBV6-5; j_gene: TRBJ2-7; CDR3nt: TGTGCCAGCAGTTCCCCGGGACTAGCGGAGCAGTACTTC; CDR3aa: CASSSPGLAEQYF
d_gene: NA; abundance: NA; v_gene: TRBV19; j_gene: TRBJ2-3; CDR3nt: TGTGCCAGTCGGAGCAGAGATACGCAGTATTTT; CDR3aa: CASRSRDTQYF
d_gene: TRBD1; abundance: NA; v_gene: TRBV19; j_gene: TRBJ2-7; CDR3nt: TGTGCCAGTAGTGACCGGGACAGGGGCCCCAGCTCCTACGAGCAGTACTTC; CDR3aa: CASSDRDRGPSSYEQYF
d_gene: TRBD1; abundance: NA; v_gene: TRBV5-1; j_gene: TRBJ2-7; CDR3nt: TGCGCCAGCGGACAGGGGACCTCCTACGAGCAGTACTTC; CDR3aa: CASGQGTSYEQYF
d_gene: NA; abundance: NA; v_gene: TRBV7-9; j_gene: TRBJ2-7; CDR3nt: TGTGCCAGCAGCCGCCTAAAAACAGGGTTCTACGAGCAGTACTTC; CDR3aa: CASSRLKTGFYEQYF
d_gene: NA; abundance: NA; v_gene: TRBV2; j_gene: TRBJ2-3; CDR3nt: NA; CDR3aa: CASSVRLAGGSIRSIF
d_gene: NA; abundance: NA; v_gene: TRBV29-1; j_gene: TRBJ1-6; CDR3nt: TGCAGCGTTGTTCGTCAGGGAAATTCACCCCTCCACTTT; CDR3aa: CSVVRQGNSPLHF
d_gene: NA; abundance: NA; v_gene: TRBV6-7; j_gene: TRBJ2-5; CDR3nt: TGTGCCACCCAAGGGGGGGAGGGAGAGACCCAGTACTTC; CDR3aa: CATQGGEGETQYF
d_gene: NA; abundance: NA; v_gene: TRBV28; j_gene: TRBJ1-4; CDR3nt: TGTGCCAGCAGTTTGGCAGGGGCAACTAATGAAAAACTGTTTTTT; CDR3aa: CASSLAGATNEKLFF
d_gene: NA; abundance: NA; v_gene: TRBV7-9; j_gene: TRBJ1-2; CDR3nt: TGTGCCAGCAGCCCGCCCCGGGATTACTATGGCTACACCTTC; CDR3aa: CASSPPRDYYGYTF